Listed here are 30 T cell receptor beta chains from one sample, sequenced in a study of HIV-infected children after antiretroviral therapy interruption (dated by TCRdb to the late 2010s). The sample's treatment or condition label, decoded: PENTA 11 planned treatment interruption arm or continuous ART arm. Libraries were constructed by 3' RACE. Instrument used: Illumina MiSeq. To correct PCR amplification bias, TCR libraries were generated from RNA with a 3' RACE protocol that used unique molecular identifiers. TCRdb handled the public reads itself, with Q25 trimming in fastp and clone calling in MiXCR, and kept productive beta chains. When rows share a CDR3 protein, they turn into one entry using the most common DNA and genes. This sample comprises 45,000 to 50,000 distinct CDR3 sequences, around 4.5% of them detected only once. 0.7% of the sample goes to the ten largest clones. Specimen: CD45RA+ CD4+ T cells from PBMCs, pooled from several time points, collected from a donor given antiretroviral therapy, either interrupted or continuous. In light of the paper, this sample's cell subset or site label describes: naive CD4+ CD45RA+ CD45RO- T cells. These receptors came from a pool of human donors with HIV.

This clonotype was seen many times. The CDR3 region is CSARGFTDTQYF. In DNA form, the CDR3 reads TGCAGTGCCCGGGGGTTCACAGATACGCAGTATTTT. The chain is built from TRBV20-1 and TRBJ2-3, with a possible D match to TRBD2 (6 bases). CDR3 length equals 12 residues. The germline CDR1 and CDR2 sequences are DFQATT and SNEGSKA (reference sequence). The V end lost 6 bases, the J end lost 2 bases, and 9 bases lay between the germline ends.

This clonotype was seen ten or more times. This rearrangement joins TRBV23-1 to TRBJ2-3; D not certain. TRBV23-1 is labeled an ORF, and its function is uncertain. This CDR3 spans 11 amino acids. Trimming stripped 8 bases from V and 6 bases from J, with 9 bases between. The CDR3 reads CASVSADTQYF. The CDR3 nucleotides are TGCGCCAGCGTCTCAGCGGATACGCAGTATTTT.

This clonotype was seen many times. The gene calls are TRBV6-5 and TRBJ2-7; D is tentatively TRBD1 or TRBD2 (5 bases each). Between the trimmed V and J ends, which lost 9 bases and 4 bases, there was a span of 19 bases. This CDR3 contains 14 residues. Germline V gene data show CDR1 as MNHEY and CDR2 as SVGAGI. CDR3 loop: CASSRGSSSYEQYF. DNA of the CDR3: TGTGCCAGTAGTCGGGGCAGCTCCTCTTACGAGCAGTACTTC.

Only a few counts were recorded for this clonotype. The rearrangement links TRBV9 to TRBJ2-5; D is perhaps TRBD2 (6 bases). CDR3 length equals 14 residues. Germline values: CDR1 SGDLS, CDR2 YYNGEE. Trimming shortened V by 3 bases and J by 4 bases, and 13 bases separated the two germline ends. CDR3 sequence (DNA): TGTGCCAGCAGCGAACAGCAGGGAGGAGAGACCCAGTACTTC. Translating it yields CASSEQQGGETQYF.

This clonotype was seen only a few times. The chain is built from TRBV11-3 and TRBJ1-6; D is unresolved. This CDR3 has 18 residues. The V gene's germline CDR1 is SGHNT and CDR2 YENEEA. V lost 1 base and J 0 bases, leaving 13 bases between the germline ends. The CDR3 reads CASSLVGRRRSYNSPLHF. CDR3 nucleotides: TGTGCCAGCAGCTTAGTCGGTCGAAGACGCTCCTATAATTCACCCCTCCACTTT.

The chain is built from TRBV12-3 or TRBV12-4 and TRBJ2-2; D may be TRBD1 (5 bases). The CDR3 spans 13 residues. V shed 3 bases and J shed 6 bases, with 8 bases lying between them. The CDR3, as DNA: TGTGCCAGCAGTTTCCGACAGTCCGGGGAGCTGTTTTTT. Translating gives CASSFRQSGELFF.

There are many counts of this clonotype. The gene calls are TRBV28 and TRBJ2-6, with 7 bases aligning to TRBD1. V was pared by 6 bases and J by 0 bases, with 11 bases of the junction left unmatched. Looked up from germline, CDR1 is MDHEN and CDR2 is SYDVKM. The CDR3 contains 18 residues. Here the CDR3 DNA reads TGTGCCAGCAGCCCACTACCGGGACAGAGCTCTGGGGCCAACGTCCTGACTTTC. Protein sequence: CASSPLPGQSSGANVLTF.

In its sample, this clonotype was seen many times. CDR3 amino acids: CASSALRQGQDEKLFF. CDR3 in DNA: TGTGCCAGCAGTGCCTTGCGACAGGGACAGGATGAAAAACTGTTTTTT. The genes are TRBV6-1 and TRBJ1-4, with 8 bases identical to TRBD1. V trimming: 4 bases; J trimming: 6 bases; junction bases outside the gene matches: 10. The CDR3 consists of 16 residues. CDR1 is MNHNS and CDR2 is SASEGT in the germline V gene.

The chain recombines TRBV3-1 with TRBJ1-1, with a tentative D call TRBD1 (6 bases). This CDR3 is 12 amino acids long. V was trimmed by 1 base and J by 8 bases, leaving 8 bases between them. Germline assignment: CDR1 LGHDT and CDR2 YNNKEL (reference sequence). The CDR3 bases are TGTGCCAGCAGCCAAGCCGGACAGGAAGCTTTCTTT. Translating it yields CASSQAGQEAFF.

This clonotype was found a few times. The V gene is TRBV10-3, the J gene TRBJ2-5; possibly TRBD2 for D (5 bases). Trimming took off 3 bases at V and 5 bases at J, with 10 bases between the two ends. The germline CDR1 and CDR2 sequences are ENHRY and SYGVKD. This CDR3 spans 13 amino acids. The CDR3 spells CAISERGIETQYF. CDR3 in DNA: TGTGCCATCAGTGAACGGGGTATCGAGACCCAGTACTTC.

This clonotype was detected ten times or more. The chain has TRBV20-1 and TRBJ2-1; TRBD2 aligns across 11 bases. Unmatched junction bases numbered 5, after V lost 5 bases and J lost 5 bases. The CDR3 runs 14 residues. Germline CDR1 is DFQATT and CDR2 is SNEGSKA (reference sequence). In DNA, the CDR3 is TGCAGTGCTCCCTCTAGCGGGGGGAACAATGAGCAGTTCTTC. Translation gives CSAPSSGGNNEQFF.

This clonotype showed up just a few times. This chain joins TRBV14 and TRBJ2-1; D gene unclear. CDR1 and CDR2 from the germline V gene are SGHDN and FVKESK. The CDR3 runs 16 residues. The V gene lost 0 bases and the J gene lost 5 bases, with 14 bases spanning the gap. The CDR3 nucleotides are TGTGCCAGCAGCCAAGATTCTTGGCCCCTCCACAATGAGCAGTTCTTC. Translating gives CASSQDSWPLHNEQFF. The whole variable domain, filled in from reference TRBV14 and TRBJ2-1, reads EAGVTQFPSHSVIEKGQTVTLRCDPISGHDNLYWYRRVMGKEIKFLLHFVKESKQDESGMPNNRFLAERTGGTYSTLKVQPAELEDSGVYFCASSQDSWPLHNEQFFGPGTRLTVL.

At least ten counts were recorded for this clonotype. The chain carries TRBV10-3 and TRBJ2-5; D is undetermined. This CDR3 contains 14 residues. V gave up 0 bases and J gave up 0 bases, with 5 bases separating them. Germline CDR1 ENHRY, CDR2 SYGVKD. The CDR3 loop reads CAISESGHQETQYF. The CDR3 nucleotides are TGTGCCATCAGTGAGTCTGGGCACCAAGAGACCCAGTACTTC.

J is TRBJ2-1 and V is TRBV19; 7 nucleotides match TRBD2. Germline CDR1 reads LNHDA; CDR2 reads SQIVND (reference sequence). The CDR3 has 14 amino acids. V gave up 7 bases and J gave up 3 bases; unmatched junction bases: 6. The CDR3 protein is CASTPRGVYNEQFF. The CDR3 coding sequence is TGTGCCAGTACCCCCCGGGGGGTCTACAATGAGCAGTTCTTC.

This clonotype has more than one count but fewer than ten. The CDR3 sequence is CASSYSALGWGPPPSTDTQYF. CDR3 DNA sequence: TGTGCCAGCAGTTACTCGGCCTTAGGTTGGGGGCCCCCGCCTAGCACAGATACGCAGTATTTT. The chain recombines TRBV6-5 with TRBJ2-3; tentatively, D is TRBD1 (6 bases). The CDR3 has 21 residues. V dropped 0 bases and J dropped 0 bases, with 25 bases sitting between them. Germline CDR1 reads MNHEY; CDR2 reads SVGAGI.

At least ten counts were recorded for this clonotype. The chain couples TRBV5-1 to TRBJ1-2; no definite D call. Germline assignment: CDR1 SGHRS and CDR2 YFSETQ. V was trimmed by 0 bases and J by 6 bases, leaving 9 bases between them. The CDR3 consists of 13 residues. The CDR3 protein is CASSLDRVDGYTF. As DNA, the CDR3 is TGCGCCAGCAGCTTGGATAGGGTCGATGGCTACACCTTC.

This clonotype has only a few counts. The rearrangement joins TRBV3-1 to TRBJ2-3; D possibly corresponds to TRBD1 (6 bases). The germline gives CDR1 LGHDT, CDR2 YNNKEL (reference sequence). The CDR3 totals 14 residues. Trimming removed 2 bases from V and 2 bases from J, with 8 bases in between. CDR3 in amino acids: CASSQQGYTDTQYF. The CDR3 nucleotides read TGTGCCAGCAGCCAACAGGGGTACACAGATACGCAGTATTTT.

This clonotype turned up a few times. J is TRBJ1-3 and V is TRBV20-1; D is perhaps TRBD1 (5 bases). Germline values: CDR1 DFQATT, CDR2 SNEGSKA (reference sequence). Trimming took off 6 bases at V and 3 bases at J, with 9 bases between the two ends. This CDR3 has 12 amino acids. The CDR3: CSAETVGNTIYF. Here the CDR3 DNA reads TGCAGTGCGGAGACAGTTGGAAACACCATATATTTT.

The chain's CDR3 is CASSQSQGRDTQYF. In DNA, the CDR3 is TGCGCCAGCAGCCAATCCCAGGGAAGGGATACGCAGTATTTT. This chain links TRBV4-1 with TRBJ2-3; D possibly corresponds to TRBD1 (5 bases). CDR1 and CDR2 from the germline V gene are MGHRA and YSYEKL. This CDR3 spans 14 amino acids. V lost 2 bases, J lost 6 bases, and 12 bases lay in between.

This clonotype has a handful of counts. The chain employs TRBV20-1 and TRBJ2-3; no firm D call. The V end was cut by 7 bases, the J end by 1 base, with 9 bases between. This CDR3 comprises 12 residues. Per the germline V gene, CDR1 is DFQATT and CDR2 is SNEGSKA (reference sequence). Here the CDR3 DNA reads TGCAGTGGCCAGAGAGGCACAGATACGCAGTATTTT. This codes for CSGQRGTDTQYF.

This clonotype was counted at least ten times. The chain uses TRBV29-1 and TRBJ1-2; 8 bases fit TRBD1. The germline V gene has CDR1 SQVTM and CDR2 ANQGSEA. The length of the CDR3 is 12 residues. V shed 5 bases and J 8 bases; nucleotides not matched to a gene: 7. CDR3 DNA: TGCAGCGTTCCCGACAGGGGAGGCGGCTACACCTTC. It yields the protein CSVPDRGGGYTF.

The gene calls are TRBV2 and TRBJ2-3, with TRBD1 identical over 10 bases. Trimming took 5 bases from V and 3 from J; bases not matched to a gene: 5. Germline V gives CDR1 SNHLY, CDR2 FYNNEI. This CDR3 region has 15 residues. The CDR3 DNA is TGTGCCAGCAGTCCTCCGGGACAGGGGACAGATACGCAGTATTTT. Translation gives CASSPPGQGTDTQYF.

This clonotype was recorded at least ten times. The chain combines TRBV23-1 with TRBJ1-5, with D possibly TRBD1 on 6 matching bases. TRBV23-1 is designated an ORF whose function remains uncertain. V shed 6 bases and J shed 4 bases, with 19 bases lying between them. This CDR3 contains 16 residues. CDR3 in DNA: TGCGCCAGCAGCTGGGGGGGGCTGGGGAAAAATCAGCCCCAGCATTTT. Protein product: CASSWGGLGKNQPQHF.

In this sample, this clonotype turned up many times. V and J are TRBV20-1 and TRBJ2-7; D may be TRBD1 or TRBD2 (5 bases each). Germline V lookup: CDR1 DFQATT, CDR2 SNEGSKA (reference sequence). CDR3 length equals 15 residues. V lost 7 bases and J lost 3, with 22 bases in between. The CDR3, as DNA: TGCAGTGTTCTTGGAACACCCGGGACCGGCTACGAGCAGTACTTC. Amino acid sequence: CSVLGTPGTGYEQYF.

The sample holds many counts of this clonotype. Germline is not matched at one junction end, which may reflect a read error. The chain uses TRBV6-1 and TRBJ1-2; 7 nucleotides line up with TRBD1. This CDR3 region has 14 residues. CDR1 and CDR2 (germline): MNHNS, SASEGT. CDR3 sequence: CASREAGQPYGYTF. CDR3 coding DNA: TGTGCCAGCAGAGAAGCGGGACAGCCCTATGGCTACACCTTC.

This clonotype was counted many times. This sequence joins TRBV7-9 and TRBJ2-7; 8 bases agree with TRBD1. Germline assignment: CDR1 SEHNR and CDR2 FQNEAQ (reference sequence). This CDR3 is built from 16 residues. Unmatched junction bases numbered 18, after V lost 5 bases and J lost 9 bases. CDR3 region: CASSHSGQGITKGQYF. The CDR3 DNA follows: TGTGCCAGCAGCCACTCTGGACAGGGAATCACTAAGGGGCAGTACTTC.

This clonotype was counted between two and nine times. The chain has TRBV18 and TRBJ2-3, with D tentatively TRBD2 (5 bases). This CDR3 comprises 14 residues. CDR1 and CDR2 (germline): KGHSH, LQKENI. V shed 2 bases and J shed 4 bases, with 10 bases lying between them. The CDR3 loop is CASSPWEFPDTQYF. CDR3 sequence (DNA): TGTGCCAGCTCACCATGGGAGTTCCCAGATACGCAGTATTTT.

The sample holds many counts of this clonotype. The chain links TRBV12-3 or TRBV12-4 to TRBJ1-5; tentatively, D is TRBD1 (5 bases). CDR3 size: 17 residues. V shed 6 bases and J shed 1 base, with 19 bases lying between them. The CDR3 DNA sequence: TGTGCCAGCAGCCCCATCGGGGGGGATTACAGCAATCAGCCCCAGCATTTT. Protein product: CASSPIGGDYSNQPQHF.

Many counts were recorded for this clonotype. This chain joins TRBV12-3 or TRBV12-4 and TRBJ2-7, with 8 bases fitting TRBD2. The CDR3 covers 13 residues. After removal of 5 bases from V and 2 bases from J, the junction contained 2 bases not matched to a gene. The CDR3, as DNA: TGTGCCAGCAGTACCGGGGGGGCCTACGAGCAGTACTTC. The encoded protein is CASSTGGAYEQYF.

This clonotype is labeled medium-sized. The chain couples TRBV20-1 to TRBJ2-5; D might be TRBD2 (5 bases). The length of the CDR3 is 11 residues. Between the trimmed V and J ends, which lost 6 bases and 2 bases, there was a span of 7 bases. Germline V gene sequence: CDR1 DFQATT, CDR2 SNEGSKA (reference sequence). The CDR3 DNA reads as TGCAGTGCGGAGCGGCAAGAGACCCAGTACTTC. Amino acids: CSAERQETQYF.